The clone carrying this TCR beta chain was counted only a few times. Its antigen is not known. A single record per CDR3 protein comes from TCRdb applying MiXCR to the 5' RACE reads. The table records about 210,000 distinct CDR3 sequences, around 27% of them present only once. The source of the sample is a study of T-cell memory formation after mild COVID-19. Study results and caveats: Pre-infection memory held some responding clones, suggesting pre-existing cross-reactive T cells responded. CM and EM subsets held most contracting CD4+ clones; EMRA held CD8+ ones.

The CDR3 runs 13 residues. V dropped 4 bases and J dropped 7 bases, with 11 bases sitting between them. Germline V CDR1 and CDR2: SGHRS, YFSETQ. Sequencing was carried out using PBMCs or a T cell subset sorted from them (not recorded which). The clonotype was recovered from an adult woman who had mild COVID-19 (a few samples of this study predate the infection). Cell type and time point are not known. The chain combines TRBV5-1 with TRBJ2-2, with D perhaps matching TRBD1 (5 bases). The CDR3 sequence is CASSGKGHGELFF. The CDR3 coding sequence is TGCGCCAGCAGCGGAAAGGGGCACGGGGAGCTGTTTTTT.